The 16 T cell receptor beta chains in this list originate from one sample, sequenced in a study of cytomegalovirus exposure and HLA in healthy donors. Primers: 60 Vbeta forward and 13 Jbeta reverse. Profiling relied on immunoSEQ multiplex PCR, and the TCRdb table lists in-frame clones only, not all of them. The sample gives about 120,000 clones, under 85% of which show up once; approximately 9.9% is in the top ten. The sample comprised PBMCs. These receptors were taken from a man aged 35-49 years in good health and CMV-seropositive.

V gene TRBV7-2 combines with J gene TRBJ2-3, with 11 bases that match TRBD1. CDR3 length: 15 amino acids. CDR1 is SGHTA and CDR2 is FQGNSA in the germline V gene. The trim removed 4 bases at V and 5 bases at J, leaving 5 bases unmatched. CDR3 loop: CASSSDRGRVDTQYF. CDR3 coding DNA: TGTGCCAGCAGCTCGGACAGGGGGCGAGTAGATACGCAGTATTTT. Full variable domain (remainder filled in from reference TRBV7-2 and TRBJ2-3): GAGVSQSPSNKVTEKGKDVELRCDPISGHTALYWYRQSLGQGLEFLIYFQGNSAPDKSGLPSDRFSAERTGGSVSTLTIQRTQQEDSAVYLCASSSDRGRVDTQYFGPGTRLTVL.

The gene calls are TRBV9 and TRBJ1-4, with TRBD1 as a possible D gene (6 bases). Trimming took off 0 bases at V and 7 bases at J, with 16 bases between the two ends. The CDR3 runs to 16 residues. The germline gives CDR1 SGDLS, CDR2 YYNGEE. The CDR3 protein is CASSVGTRGSGEKLFF. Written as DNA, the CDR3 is TGTGCCAGCAGCGTAGGGACCAGGGGCTCGGGTGAAAAACTGTTTTTT.

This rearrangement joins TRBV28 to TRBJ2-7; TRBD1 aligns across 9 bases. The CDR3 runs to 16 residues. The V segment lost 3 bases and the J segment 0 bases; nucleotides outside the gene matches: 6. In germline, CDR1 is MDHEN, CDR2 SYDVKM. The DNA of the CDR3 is TGTGCCAGCAGTTTCGCCGGGACAGGGCTCTCCTACGAGCAGTACTTC. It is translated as CASSFAGTGLSYEQYF.

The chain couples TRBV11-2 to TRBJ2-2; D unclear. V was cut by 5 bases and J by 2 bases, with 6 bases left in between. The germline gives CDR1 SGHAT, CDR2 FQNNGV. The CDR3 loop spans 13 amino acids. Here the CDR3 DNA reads TGTGCCAGCAGCCCTAGTAACACCGGGGAGCTGTTTTTT. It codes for CASSPSNTGELFF. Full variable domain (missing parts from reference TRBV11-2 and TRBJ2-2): EAGVAQSPRYKIIEKRQSVAFWCNPISGHATLYWYQQILGQGPKLLIQFQNNGVVDDSQLPKDRFSAERLKGVDSTLKIQPAKLEDSAVYLCASSPSNTGELFFGEGSRLTVL.

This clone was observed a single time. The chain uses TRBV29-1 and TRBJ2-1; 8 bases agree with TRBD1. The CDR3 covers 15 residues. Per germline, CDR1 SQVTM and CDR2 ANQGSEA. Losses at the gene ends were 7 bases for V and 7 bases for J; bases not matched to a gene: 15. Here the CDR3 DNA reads TGCAGCGCACCCGAAGAGGACAGGGATATTAATGAGCAGTTCTTC. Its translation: CSAPEEDRDINEQFF.

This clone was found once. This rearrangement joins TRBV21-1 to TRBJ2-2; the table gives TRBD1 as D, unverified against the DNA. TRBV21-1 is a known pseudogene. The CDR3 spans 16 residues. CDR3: CARTGTGGANTGELFF. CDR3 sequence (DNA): TGTGCCAGAACCGGGACAGGGGGCGCGAACACCGGGGAGCTGTTTTTT.

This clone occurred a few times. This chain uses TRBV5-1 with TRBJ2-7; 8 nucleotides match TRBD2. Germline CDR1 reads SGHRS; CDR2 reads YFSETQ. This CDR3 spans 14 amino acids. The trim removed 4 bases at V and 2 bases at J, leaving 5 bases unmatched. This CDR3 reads CASSMGLGPYEQYF. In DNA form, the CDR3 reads TGCGCCAGCAGCATGGGACTAGGTCCCTACGAGCAGTACTTC.

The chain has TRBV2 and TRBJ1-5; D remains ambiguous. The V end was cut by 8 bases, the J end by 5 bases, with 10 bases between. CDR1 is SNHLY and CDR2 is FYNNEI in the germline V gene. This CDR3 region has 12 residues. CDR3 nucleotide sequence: TGTGCCAGCGGAAGACGGGATCAGCCCCAGCATTTT. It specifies CASGRRDQPQHF.

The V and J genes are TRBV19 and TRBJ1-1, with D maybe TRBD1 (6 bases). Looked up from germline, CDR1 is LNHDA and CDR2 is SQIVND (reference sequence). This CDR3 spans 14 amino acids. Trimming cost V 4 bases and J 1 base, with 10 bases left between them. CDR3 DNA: TGTGCCAGTAGTACACGAGGGGGGAACACTGAAGCTTTCTTT. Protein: CASSTRGGNTEAFF.

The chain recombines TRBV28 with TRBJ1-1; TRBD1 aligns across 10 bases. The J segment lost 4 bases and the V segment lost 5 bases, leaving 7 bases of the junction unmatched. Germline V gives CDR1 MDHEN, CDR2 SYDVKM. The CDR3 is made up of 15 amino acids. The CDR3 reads CASSPRQGAITEAFF. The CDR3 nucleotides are TGTGCCAGCAGTCCGCGACAGGGGGCGATCACTGAAGCTTTCTTT.

CDR3 in amino acids: CASSPPSRGVYEQYF. The CDR3 coding sequence is TGTGCCAGCAGCCCACCGTCCCGCGGGGTCTACGAGCAGTACTTC. This chain links TRBV11-1 with TRBJ2-7; D possibly corresponds to TRBD2 (6 bases). Between the trimmed V and J ends, which lost 5 bases and 3 bases, there was a span of 17 bases. This CDR3 comprises 15 residues. CDR1 is SGHAT, CDR2 FQDESV, per germline (reference sequence). Filled out from reference TRBV11-1 and TRBJ2-7, the complete variable domain reads EAEVAQSPRYKITEKSQAVAFWCDPISGHATLYWYRQILGQGPELLVQFQDESVVDDSQLPKDRFSAERLKGVDSTLKIQPAELGDSAMYLCASSPPSRGVYEQYFGPGTRLTVT.

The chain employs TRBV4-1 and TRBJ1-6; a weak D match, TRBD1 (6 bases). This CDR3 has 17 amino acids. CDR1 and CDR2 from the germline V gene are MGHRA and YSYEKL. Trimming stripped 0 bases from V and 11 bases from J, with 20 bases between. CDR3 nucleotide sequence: TGCGCCAGCAGCCAAGATTGGGGAACAGGGAGTACGACACCCCTCCACTTT. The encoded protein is CASSQDWGTGSTTPLHF.

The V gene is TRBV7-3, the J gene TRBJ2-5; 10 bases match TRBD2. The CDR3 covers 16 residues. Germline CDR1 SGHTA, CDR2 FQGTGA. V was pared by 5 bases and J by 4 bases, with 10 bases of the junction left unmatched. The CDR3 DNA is TGTGCCAGCAGCCCCGACAAGCGGGGGGGCTTAGAGACCCAGTACTTC. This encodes CASSPDKRGGLETQYF.

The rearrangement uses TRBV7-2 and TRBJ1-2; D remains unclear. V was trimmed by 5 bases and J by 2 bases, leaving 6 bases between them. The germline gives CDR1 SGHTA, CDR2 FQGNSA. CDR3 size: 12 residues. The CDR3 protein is CASSEQNYGYTF. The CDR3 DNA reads TGTGCCAGCAGCGAACAAAACTATGGCTACACCTTC.

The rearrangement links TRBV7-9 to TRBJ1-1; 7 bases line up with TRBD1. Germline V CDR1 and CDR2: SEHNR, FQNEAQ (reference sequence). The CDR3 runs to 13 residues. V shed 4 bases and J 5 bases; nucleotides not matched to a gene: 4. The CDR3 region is CASSSNRGTEAFF. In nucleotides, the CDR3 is TGTGCCAGCAGCTCCAACAGGGGTACTGAAGCTTTCTTT.

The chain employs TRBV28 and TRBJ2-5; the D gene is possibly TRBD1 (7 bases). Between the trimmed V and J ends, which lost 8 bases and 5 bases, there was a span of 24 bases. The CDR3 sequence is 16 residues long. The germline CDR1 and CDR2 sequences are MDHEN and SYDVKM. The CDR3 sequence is CASHFPGAGGLETQYF. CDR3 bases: TGTGCCAGCCACTTTCCGGGGGCAGGGGGATTGGAGACCCAGTACTTC.